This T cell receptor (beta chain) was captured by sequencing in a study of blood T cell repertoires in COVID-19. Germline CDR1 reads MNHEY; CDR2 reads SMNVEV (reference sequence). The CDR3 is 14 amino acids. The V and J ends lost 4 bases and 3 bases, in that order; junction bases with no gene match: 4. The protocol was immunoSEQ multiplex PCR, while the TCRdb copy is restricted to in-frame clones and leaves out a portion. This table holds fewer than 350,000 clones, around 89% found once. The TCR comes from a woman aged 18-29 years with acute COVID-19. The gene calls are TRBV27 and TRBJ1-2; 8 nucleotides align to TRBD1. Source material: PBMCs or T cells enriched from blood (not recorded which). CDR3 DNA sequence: TGTGCCAGCAGTTACGGGACAGGATACTATGGCTACACCTTC. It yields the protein CASSYGTGYYGYTF.